What follows is one T cell receptor (beta chain) and its context. Its antigen remains unidentified. No much larger clonotype is one base removed from it; base qualities were not supplied. The sample originates from a study of cytomegalovirus exposure and HLA in healthy donors listed by TCRdb under 2017. Background for the entire study: An earlier analysis of 587 of the donors reported under 300 Gb of sequence data and 100 million to 120 million unique TCR beta sequences obtained from about 179 million T cells. A separate validation cohort of about 110 different subjects was used in addition to the roughly 670-subject first cohort. Five DR-DQ haplotypes were treated as single units for association and clustering because of strong linkage in the cohort. The study was designed to test whether signatures of past pathogen exposure could be identified by cataloging public T cell receptors. An earlier analysis of 587 of the donors applied high-throughput TCR beta sequencing to assess whether each TCR beta V gene segment acted as functional or pseudogenic. The genetic ancestry cluster associated with self-reported Caucasian donors included about 84% of the roughly 400 genotyped donors. An early release that covered roughly 600 HLA-typed donors contained approximately 300 gigabases of sequencing data and 75 million to 100 million unique TCR sequences. On average, approximately 250,000 unique TCR beta nucleotide sequences were sequenced per donor among 398 genotyped donors of the cohort, with 15% to 20% of those sequences being non-productive. The number of typed donors differed by locus: about 620-630 for A, B, C, DRB1 and DQB1; 522 for DQA1; over 600 for DPA1; and 400 to 480 for DPB1. The T cell repertoires of 670 or so subjects were profiled by immunosequencing and related to cytomegalovirus serostatus. All discovery cohort repertoires had been generated using a single sequencing platform. Genome-wide SNP genotypes for about 65% of the roughly 700 donors were used in a later genetic analysis, which treated that subset as a discovery cohort. Alongside the repertoire data, information on donor age, sex, ethnicity and CMV serostatus was compiled. A later analysis re-analyzed previously published TCR beta repertoires from 666 donors and added high-resolution HLA genotyping to study TCR occurrence patterns. Rather than drawing on any new phenotypic data, the later analysis identified candidate immune exposures from TCR beta sequences and the way those sequences occurred across donors. HLA typing covered class I and class II loci at four-digit resolution. The study combined high-throughput TCR immunosequencing, statistical association of individual TCRs with disease status, and machine learning to predict cytomegalovirus infection status.

In total, fewer than 750 healthy bone marrow donors made up the cohort. At the time of sampling, every cohort member was nominally healthy, though immune exposures that went unrecorded were likely present. The donor tested CMV seropositive and was one of the 289 seropositive cohort members. Each donor provided a peripheral blood sample, and peripheral blood mononuclear cells were used for TCR beta sequencing. Genomic DNA was extracted from the blood cell samples with the Qiagen DNeasy Blood Extraction Kit. Points the paper makes about the study in general: The study listed 150 to 200 TCR beta chains as associated with cytomegalovirus. In both the original and validation cohorts, the classifier was reported to diagnose cytomegalovirus status with high specificity and sensitivity. Because counts were too low, about 18 rarely observed V segments, including chromosome 9 orphons, were left out of the earlier analysis of about 620 of the donors. The authors suggested that the approach could potentially be extended to other disease states and immunological phenotypes. Strong co-occurrence of HLA alleles, especially DR and DQ, made assigning TCR associations to individual alleles difficult. An earlier analysis of roughly 570 of the donors showed that most TCR beta V segments appeared in productive rearrangements either about 87% or about 30% of the time, which broadly matched IMGT annotations. Because some donors lacked HLA typing at each locus, the association tests relied only on the typed subset. Compared with the 666-donor mean, donors in an Asian-associated ancestry cluster had fewer N-insertions in productive TCRs, according to a later genetic analysis. The presence/absence analyses assumed that sequencing depth was roughly uniform across donors, and that assumption may not be true. A further reported finding was that TCR beta sequences accurately predicted the HLA-A and HLA-B alleles for most subjects in the first cohort. In a later analysis, the rate of TCR association differed among HLA loci, with DRB1 alleles having the most associated TCRs and HLA-C alleles having the fewest. For the cohort, immune exposure information was limited to CMV serostatus. Most TCR sequences were observed very rarely across donors, whereas some public TCRs were present in many individuals. Linkage disequilibrium might explain the correlated functional status among segregating V segments, but an unknown experimental factor could not be ruled out. Specific HLA alleles were associated with about 17,000 TCR beta sequences at a false discovery rate of 0.05 in a later analysis. According to a later analysis, most CMV-associated TCR beta chains appeared to be HLA-restricted, and the HLA associations seemed to be driven largely by CMV exposure. In a later analysis, several top co-occurrence clusters were reported to appear linked to parvovirus B19, influenza, CMV and Epstein-Barr virus. Compared with equally common non-associated chains, HLA-associated TCR beta chains in a later analysis were more clonally expanded and had lower generation probabilities. This cohort had only TCR beta chains sequenced, and the lack of alpha or paired-chain data limited which features could be detected. In vitro tests confirmed that three of the cytomegalovirus-associated TCR beta chains recognize cytomegalovirus antigens. The sequencing pipeline was judged likely to have produced a cluster of highly shared sequence variants as a technical artifact. An association between a missense DCLRE1C variant and V-gene and J-gene trimming of TCR beta chains was found in a later genetic analysis and replicated in an independent cohort. Some IMGT-functional V segments, including TRBV6-2 and TRBV6-3, could not be distinguished by the 87-base-pair reads and were therefore excluded.

Spanning cysteine to phenylalanine, the CDR3 consists of 14 amino acids. Only the CDR3 DNA is retained, 42 bases long and in frame from the first base. The germline V gene yields MDHEN for CDR1 and SYDVKM for CDR2. V is pared back by 6 bases and J by 3 bases, with 15 bases lying between the germline termini. Library creation used the immunoSEQ multiplex PCR assay. For the multiplex PCR, a mixture combining 60 forward primers for TCR Vbeta segments and 13 reverse primers for TCR Jbeta segments was used. A multiplex PCR assay on genomic DNA amplified the CDR3 region of rearranged TCR beta genes. The Illumina HiSeq System was used to sequence the amplified TCR beta libraries as 87-base-pair reads. In the original analysis: Across the 640 or so repertoires, a later analysis counted 60 million to 90 million unique TCR beta chains, 9.5 million to 12 million of which were shared by at least two donors. Raw reads were error-corrected and collapsed into unique sequences with a nearest-neighbor algorithm that merged closely related sequences to remove PCR and sequencing errors. Alignment of CDR3 sequences to IMGT reference sequences was used to assign V, D and J gene segments. For a sequence to be retained, a match of at least six nucleotides was required to both a V gene segment and a J gene segment. A rearrangement was called productive if the CDR3 had no stop codons and remained in frame with V and J, and every other rearrangement was called non-productive. CDR3 was defined according to IMGT convention as the region running from the second conserved V-encoded cysteine to the conserved J-encoded phenylalanine. The earlier analysis of roughly 590 of the donors excluded any sequence lacking an unambiguous match to a single V gene segment. In an earlier analysis of 587 of the donors, a V segment was called functional when productive rearrangements were above 56.7%, and segregating when the standard deviation between donors exceeded 5%. A statistical classification framework was built for diagnosing cytomegalovirus status from the catalog of TCR beta chain sequences. In a later analysis, V and J genes were assigned by comparing TCR nucleotide sequences against IMGT/GENE-DB human TR gene sequences. A later analysis assigned CDR3 sequences and most-parsimonious VDJ recombination scenarios with the TCRdist pipeline. In a later analysis, each TCR beta chain was defined by its CDR3 amino acid sequence together with its V-gene family, and reads without a unique V-gene family were excluded. In a later analysis, fewer than 650 highly shared, low-generation-probability nucleotide sequences were removed to address suspected cross-contamination and a sequencing artifact. For each public chain, a later analysis derived a clonal expansion index from normalized ranks of inferred template counts within each repertoire. A later analysis computed generation probabilities with a VDJ recombination model fitted to out-of-frame rearrangements, and checked the results against IGoR. In a later analysis, hypergeometric tests were used to score TCR-TCR, TCR-HLA and TCR-CMV co-occurrence, with a repertoire-size bias correction applied to TCR pairs. A later analysis estimated false discovery rates by permuting HLA or CMV assignments 20 times. In a later analysis, co-occurring TCRs were grouped using DBSCAN, with TCRdist sequence similarity added in when clustering inside HLA-allele-positive subsets. Repertoires with fewer than 30,000 or more than 120,000 public chains, plus five repertoires with anomalous nucleotide sharing, were excluded from co-occurrence clustering. The source is immuneACCESS, and TCRdb retained only in-frame sequences with V and J called. Part of the clones is not carried over; for the studies checked, unresolved V genes explain less than half of this, and the remainder is unexplained. V and J calls plus clone size are reproduced from that table; the DNA served to infer D and trimming. The sample data list about 96,000 clones, and roughly 74% of these were observed just once. Roughly 3% of the sample goes to the ten largest clones.

This sequence was found in a female donor in good health and CMV-seropositive. Sequencing was carried out using PBMCs. The sequence joins TRBV28 to TRBJ2-7; tentative D gene TRBD2, with 6 bases matching. The nucleotides read TGTGCCAGCAGATTCGCGGGGAGCCTCTACGAGCAGTACTTC. It specifies CASRFAGSLYEQYF. This CDR3, with the reference TRBV28 and TRBJ2-7 proteins standing in past its ends, gives the full variable domain DVKVTQSSRYLVKRTGEKVFLECVQDMDHENMFWYRQDPGLGLRLIYFSYDVKMKEKGDIPEGYSVSREKKERFSLILESASTNQTSMYLCASRFAGSLYEQYFGPGTRLTVT.